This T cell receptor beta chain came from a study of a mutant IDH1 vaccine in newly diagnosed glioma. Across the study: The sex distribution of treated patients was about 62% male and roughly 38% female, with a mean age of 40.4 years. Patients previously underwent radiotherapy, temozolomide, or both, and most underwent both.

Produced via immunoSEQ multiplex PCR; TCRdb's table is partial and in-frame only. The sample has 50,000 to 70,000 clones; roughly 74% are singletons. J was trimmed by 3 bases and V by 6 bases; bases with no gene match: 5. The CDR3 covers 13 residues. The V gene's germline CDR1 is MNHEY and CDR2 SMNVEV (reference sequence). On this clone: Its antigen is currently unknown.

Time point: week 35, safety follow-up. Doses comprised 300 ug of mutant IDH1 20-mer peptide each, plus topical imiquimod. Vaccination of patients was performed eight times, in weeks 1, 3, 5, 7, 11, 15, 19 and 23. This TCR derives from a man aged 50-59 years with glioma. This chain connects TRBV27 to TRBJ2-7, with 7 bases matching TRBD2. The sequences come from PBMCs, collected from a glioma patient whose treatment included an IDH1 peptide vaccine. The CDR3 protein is CASSPRGVYEQYF. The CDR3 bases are TGTGCCAGCAGCCCCCGGGGGGTCTACGAGCAGTACTTC.